Presented here are 12 T cell receptor beta chains from one specimen sequenced in a study of CXCR3-negative and CXCR3-positive naive CD8 T cells. Points from the study as a whole: Greater hydrophobicity was found in TRB CDR3s of CXCR3-positive naive cells than of CXCR3-negative naive cells.

The method, 5' RACE with UMI labels, was used to prepare the TRB cDNA libraries. Reprocessing the 5' RACE reads, TCRdb reports a single entry for every CDR3 protein and omits DNA. The sample table sets out some 150,000 distinct CDR3 sequences. Antigens for these TCRs are unknown. Sequencing was carried out using naive CXCR3+ CD8+ T cells from blood. Subset: CD45RO-CCR7+CD27+CD95- naive CD8+ T cells expressing CXCR3 (TNR3+). The receptors stem from a human donor in good health. Some clones in this sample may be carry-over from other donors' samples.

The V and J genes are TRBV11-3 and TRBJ2-1; TCRdb names TRBD1, which stays unverified in the absence of DNA. Germline loops: CDR1 SGHNT, CDR2 YENEEA. This CDR3 region has 11 residues. CDR3 amino acids: CASSLGPIQFF.

This chain connects TRBV29-1 to TRBJ2-1; checking the TCRdb D call of TRBD2 is not possible without DNA. This CDR3 comprises 17 residues. CDR1 is SQVTM, CDR2 ANQGSEA, per germline. The CDR3 is CSVEGDTSGRTYNEQFF.

This chain connects TRBV7-6 to TRBJ1-6; TCRdb outputs TRBD1, but without DNA this stays unchecked. The germline gives CDR1 SGHVS, CDR2 FNYEAQ. The CDR3 has 16 amino acids. CDR3 protein: CASSPGAGRSNSPLHF.

The chain couples TRBV6-2 or TRBV6-3 to TRBJ2-2; the TCRdb D gene call, TRBD2, has no DNA to confirm it. This CDR3 contains 12 residues. In germline, CDR1 is MNHEY, CDR2 SVGEGT. The CDR3 sequence: CASRLGSGELFF.

The gene calls are TRBV7-3 and TRBJ2-3; TCRdb gives TRBD1 as the D gene, but with no DNA this cannot be confirmed. The CDR3 runs 15 residues. Germline assignment: CDR1 SGHTA and CDR2 FQGTGA. This CDR3 reads CASSLTGGATDTQYF.

The V gene is TRBV28, the J gene TRBJ2-1; the D gene TCRdb calls, TRBD2, cannot be checked with no DNA. Germline values: CDR1 MDHEN, CDR2 SYDVKM. The CDR3 runs to 16 residues. CDR3 sequence: CASSARLAGVEDEQFF.

The J gene is TRBJ2-2, the V gene TRBV4-1; TCRdb calls TRBD2, which cannot be checked without DNA. Germline V gives CDR1 MGHRA, CDR2 YSYEKL. The CDR3 length is 15 residues. CDR3 sequence reads: CASSQLAGGFGELFF.

The chain recombines TRBV29-1 with TRBJ2-2; TCRdb outputs TRBD1, but without DNA this stays unchecked. Germline V lookup: CDR1 SQVTM, CDR2 ANQGSEA. The CDR3 contains 12 residues. The CDR3 sequence is CSVRPGTGELFF.

The chain carries TRBV11-2 and TRBJ2-3; TCRdb's assignment of TRBD2 cannot be checked, as there is no DNA. The germline V gene has CDR1 SGHAT and CDR2 FQNNGV. CDR3 length: 16 amino acids. CDR3 sequence: CASSAVAGTSTDTQYF.

The CDR3 here is CAIGDPNRAYNGQFF. The chain links TRBV7-8 to TRBJ2-1; TCRdb's D gene call, TRBD1, goes unchecked for lack of DNA. Germline V gene sequence: CDR1 SGHVS, CDR2 FQNEAQ. The CDR3 contains 15 residues.

V is TRBV7-6 and J is TRBJ1-2; the D gene TCRdb calls, TRBD1, cannot be checked with no DNA. The CDR3 sequence is 15 residues long. Germline assignment: CDR1 SGHVS and CDR2 FNYEAQ. The CDR3 reads CASSPNPTGGYGYTF. Drawing the rest from reference TRBV7-6 and TRBJ1-2, the complete variable domain is GAGVSQSPRYKVTKRGQDVALRCDPISGHVSLYWYRQALGQGPEFLTYFNYEAQQDKSGLPNDRFSAERPEGSISTLTIQRTEQRDSAMYRCASSPNPTGGYGYTFGSGTRLTVV.

CDR3: CSARGGGASYEQYF. The chain is built from TRBV20-1 and TRBJ2-7; without DNA, the TCRdb call of TRBD1 cannot be checked. Germline CDR1 is DFQATT and CDR2 is SNEGSKA (reference sequence). The CDR3 is made up of 14 amino acids.